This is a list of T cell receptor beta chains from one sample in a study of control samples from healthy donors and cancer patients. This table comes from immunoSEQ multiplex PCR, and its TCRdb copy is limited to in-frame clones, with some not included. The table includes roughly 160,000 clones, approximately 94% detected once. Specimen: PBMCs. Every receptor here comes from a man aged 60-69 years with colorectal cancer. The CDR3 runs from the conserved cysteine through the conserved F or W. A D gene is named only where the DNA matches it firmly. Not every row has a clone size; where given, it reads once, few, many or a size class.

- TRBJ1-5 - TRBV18 CASSPQGTMGNQPQHF TGTGCCAGCTCACCACAGGGGACAATGGGCAATCAGCCCCAGCATTTT
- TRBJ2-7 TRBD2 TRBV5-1 CASSLVPSGVPYEQYF TGCGCCAGCAGCTTGGTGCCTAGCGGGGTACCCTACGAGCAGTACTTC
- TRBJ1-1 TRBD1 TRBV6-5 CASSRTGNTEAFF TGTGCCAGCAGCCGGACAGGGAACACTGAAGCTTTCTTT
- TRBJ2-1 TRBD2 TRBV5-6 CASSSVLAGGYNEQFF TGTGCCAGCAGTTCCGTACTAGCGGGGGGATACAATGAGCAGTTCTTC
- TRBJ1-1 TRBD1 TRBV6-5 CASSSRTGTNTEAFF TGTGCCAGCAGTAGCCGGACAGGGACGAACACTGAAGCTTTCTTT
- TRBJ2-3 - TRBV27 CASSLSGPNIHTDTQYF TGTGCCAGCAGTTTATCGGGACCCAATATTCACACAGATACGCAGTATTTT
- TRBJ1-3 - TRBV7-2 CASSQPGAFGNTIYF TGTGCCAGCAGCCAACCAGGGGCCTTCGGAAACACCATATATTTT
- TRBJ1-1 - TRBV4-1 CASSPGAAGVNTEAFF TGCGCCAGCAGCCCAGGGGCGGCAGGGGTCAACACTGAAGCTTTCTTT
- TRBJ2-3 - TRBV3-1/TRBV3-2 CASSQDLGGSADTQYF TGTGCCAGCAGCCAAGATCTTGGCGGTTCGGCAGATACGCAGTATTTT
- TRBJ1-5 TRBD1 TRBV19 CASTGTGNQPQHF TGTGCCAGTACTGGGACAGGGAATCAGCCCCAGCATTTT
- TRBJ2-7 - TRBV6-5 CASSYSTPQTSYEQYF TGTGCCAGCAGTTACTCGACTCCACAGACCTCCTACGAGCAGTACTTC
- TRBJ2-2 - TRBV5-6 CASSLHVGSSNTGELFF TGTGCCAGCAGCTTGCATGTGGGCAGTTCGAACACCGGGGAGCTGTTTTTT
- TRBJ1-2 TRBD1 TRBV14 CASSQDGQGAFGGYTF TGTGCCAGCAGCCAAGATGGGCAGGGGGCTTTTGGTGGCTACACCTTC
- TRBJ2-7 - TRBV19 CASSIAGAMYEQYF TGTGCCAGTAGTATAGCGGGGGCGATGTACGAGCAGTACTTC
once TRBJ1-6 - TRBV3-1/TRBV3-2 CASSQEAGPNSPLHF TGTGCCAGCAGCCAGGAGGCAGGGCCAAATTCACCCCTCCACTTT
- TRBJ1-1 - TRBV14 CASSRGWGKSTEAFF TGTGCCAGCAGCCGTGGATGGGGTAAAAGTACTGAAGCTTTCTTT
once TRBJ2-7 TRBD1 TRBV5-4 CASSPGTEEAYEQYF TGTGCCAGCAGCCCAGGGACAGAGGAAGCCTACGAGCAGTACTTC
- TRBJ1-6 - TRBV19 CASSIGSPYNSPLHF TGTGCCAGTAGTATCGGTTCACCCTATAATTCACCCCTCCACTTT
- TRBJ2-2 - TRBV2 CASSESYLDTGELFF TGTGCCAGCAGTGAATCGTATCTAGACACCGGGGAGCTGTTTTTT
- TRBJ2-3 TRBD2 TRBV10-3 CAIRTAGTKGSDTQYF TGTGCCATCAGGACGGCCGGGACTAAGGGGTCAGATACGCAGTATTTT
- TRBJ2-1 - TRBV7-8 CASSWSDGAPNYNEQFF TGTGCCAGCAGTTGGTCAGACGGGGCCCCTAATTACAATGAGCAGTTCTTC
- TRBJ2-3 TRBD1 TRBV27 CASSWTGSRGHTQYF TGTGCCAGCAGCTGGACAGGTTCCAGGGGACATACGCAGTATTTT
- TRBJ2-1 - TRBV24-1 CATSPNGASSYNEQFF TGTGCCACCAGCCCAAATGGGGCCAGCTCCTACAATGAGCAGTTCTTC
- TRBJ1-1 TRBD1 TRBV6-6 CASSANRGLRTEAFF TGTGCCAGCAGTGCAAACAGGGGGCTTCGTACTGAAGCTTTCTTT
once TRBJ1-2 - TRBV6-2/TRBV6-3 CASSSQQGTYGYTF TGTGCCAGCAGTTCCCAACAGGGAACCTATGGCTACACCTTC
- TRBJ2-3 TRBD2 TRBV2 CASSEGTSVTDTQYF TGTGCCAGCAGTGAGGGGACTAGCGTCACAGATACGCAGTATTTT
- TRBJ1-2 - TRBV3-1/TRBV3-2 CASSQEIYGYTF TGTGCCAGCAGCCAAGAAATCTATGGCTACACCTTC
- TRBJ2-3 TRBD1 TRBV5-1 CASSSTGGKVTDTQYF TGCGCCAGCAGCTCGACAGGGGGCAAGGTAACAGATACGCAGTATTTT